The sequence of this TCR beta chain was determined in a study of T cells in Graves' hyperthyroidism and ophthalmopathy. Template material for amplifying TCR beta CDR3 regions consisted of RNA transcripts. During a first-round RT-PCR of the TCR CDR3, the HTBI primer set was used. TCRdb re-called the multiplex PCR reads through MiXCR, storing one row per CDR3 protein. The sample records about 360,000 distinct CDR3 sequences, approximately 25% being singletons. CDR1 is MDHEN and CDR2 is SYDVKM in the germline V gene. Trimming shortened V by 6 bases and J by 4 bases, and 16 bases separated the two germline ends. CDR3 length: 14 residues.

This TCR derives from a man aged 45-65 years with Graves' hyperthyroidism. The sequenced sample consisted of blood. V usage is TRBV28 and J usage is TRBJ2-7; D is perhaps TRBD1 or TRBD2 (5 bases each). CDR3: CASRPPGRGYEQYF. The CDR3 DNA sequence: TGTGCCAGCAGACCGCCGGGACGGGGATACGAGCAGTACTTC.